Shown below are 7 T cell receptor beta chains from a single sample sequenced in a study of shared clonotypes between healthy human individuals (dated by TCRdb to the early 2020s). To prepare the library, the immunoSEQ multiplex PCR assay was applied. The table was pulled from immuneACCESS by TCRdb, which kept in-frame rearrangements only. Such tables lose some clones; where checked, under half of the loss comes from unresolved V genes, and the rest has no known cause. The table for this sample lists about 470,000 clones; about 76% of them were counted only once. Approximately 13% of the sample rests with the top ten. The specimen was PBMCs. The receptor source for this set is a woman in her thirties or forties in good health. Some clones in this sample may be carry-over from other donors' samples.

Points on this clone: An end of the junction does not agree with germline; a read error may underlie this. In DNA form, the CDR3 reads TGTGCTAGCAGCTGGCAACAGGGGGCAGGGGAGACCCAGTACTTC. Residues: CASSWQQGAGETQYF. V usage is TRBV7-7 and J usage is TRBJ2-5; 9 positions match TRBD1. CDR1 SSHAT and CDR2 FNYEAQ come from the germline V gene (reference sequence). The CDR3 totals 15 residues.

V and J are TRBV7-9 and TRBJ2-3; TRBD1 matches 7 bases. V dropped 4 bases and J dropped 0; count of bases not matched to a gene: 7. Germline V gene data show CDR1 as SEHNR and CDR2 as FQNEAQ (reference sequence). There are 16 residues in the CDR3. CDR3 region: CASSYRTGASTDTQYF. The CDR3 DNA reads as TGTGCCAGCAGCTACCGAACAGGGGCTAGCACAGATACGCAGTATTTT. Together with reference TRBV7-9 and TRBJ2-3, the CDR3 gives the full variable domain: DTGVSQNPRHKITKRGQNVTFRCDPISEHNRLYWYRQTLGQGPEFLTYFQNEAQLEKSRLLSDRFSAERPKGSFSTLEIQRTEQGDSAMYLCASSYRTGASTDTQYFGPGTRLTVL.

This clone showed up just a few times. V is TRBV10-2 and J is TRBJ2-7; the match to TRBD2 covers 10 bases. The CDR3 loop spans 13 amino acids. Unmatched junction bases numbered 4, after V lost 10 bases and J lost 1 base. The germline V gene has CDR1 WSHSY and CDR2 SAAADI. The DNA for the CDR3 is TGCGCCACCCGGACTAGCGGATCCTACGAGCAGTACTTC. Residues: CATRTSGSYEQYF.

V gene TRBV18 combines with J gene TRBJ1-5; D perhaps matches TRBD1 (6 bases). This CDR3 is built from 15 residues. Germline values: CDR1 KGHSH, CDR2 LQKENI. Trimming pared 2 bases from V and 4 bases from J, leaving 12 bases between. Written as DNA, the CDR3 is TGTGCCAGCTCACCAACAGGGAATTATAATCAGCCCCAGCATTTT. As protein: CASSPTGNYNQPQHF.

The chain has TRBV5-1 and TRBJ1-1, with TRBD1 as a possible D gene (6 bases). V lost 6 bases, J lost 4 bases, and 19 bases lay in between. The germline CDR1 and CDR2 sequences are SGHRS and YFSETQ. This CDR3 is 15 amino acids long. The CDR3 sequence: CASTAGVGGATEAFF. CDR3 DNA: TGCGCCAGCACCGCAGGGGTCGGGGGAGCCACTGAAGCTTTCTTT.

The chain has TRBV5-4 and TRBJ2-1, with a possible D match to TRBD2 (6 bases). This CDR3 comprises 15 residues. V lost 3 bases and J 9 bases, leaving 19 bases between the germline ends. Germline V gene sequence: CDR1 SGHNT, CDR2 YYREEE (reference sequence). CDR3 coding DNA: TGTGCCAGCAGCTCGGGACTCTCATCGGTCGGTGAGCAGTTCTTC. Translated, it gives CASSSGLSSVGEQFF.

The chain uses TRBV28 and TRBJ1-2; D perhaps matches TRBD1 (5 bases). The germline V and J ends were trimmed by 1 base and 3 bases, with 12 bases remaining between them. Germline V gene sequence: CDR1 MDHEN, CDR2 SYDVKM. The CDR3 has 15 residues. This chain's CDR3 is CASSLSYGGYYGYTF. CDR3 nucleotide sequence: TGTGCCAGCAGTTTATCATACGGGGGGTACTATGGCTACACCTTC.